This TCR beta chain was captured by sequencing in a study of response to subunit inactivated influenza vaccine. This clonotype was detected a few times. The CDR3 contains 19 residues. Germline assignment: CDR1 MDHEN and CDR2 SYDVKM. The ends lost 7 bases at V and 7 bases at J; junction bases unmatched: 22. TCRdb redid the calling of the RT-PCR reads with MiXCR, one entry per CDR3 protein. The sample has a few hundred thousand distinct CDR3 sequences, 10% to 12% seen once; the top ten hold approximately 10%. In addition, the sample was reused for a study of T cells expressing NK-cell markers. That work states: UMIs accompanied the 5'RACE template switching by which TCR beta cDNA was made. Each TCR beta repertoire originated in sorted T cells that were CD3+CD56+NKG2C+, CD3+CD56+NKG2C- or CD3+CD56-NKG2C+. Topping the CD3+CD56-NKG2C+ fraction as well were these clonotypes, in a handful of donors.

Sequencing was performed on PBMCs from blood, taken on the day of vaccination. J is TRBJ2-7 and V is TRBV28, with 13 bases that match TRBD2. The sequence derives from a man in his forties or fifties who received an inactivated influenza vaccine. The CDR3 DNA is TGTGCCAGCAAGTTCAGGGGCCGACTAGCGGGAGGATCCATACGAGAGCAGTACTTC. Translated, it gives CASKFRGRLAGGSIREQYF.